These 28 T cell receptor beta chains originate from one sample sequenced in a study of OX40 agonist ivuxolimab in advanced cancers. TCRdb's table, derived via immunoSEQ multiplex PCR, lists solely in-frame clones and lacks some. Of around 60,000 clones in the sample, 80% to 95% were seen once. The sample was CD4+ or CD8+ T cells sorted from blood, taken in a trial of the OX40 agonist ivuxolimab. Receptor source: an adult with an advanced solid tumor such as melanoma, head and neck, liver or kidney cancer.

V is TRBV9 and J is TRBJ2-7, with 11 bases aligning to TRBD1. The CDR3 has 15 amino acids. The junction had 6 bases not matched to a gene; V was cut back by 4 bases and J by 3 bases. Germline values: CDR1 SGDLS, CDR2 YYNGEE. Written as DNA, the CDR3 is TGTGCCAGCAGCCCAATGGGGACAGGGGGCTACGAGCAGTACTTC. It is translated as CASSPMGTGGYEQYF. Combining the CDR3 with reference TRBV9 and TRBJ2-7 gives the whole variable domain DSGVTQTPKHLITATGQRVTLRCSPRSGDLSVYWYQQSLDQGLQFLIQYYNGEERAKGNILERFSAQQFPDLHSELNLSSLELGDSALYFCASSPMGTGGYEQYFGPGTRLTVT.

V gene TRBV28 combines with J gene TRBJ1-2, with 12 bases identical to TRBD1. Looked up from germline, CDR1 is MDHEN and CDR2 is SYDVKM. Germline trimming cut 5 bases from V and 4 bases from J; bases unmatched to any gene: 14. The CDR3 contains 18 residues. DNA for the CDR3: TGTGCCAGCAGTGATATGGGGACAGGGGGCTACCTGAGCTATGGCTACACCTTC. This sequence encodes CASSDMGTGGYLSYGYTF.

The CDR3 DNA sequence: TGCAGCGTTGTGGAGACACATAGAATCAATGAGCAGTTCTTC. Protein product: CSVVETHRINEQFF. V gene TRBV29-1 combines with J gene TRBJ2-1, with unresolved D. CDR1 is SQVTM and CDR2 is ANQGSEA in the germline V gene. Trimming pared 4 bases from V and 6 bases from J, leaving 16 bases between. The CDR3 runs 14 residues.

For the CDR3, the DNA is TGTGCCAGCAGTGAAGTAGAGCGGAGAAGGGAGACCCAGTACTTC. It yields the protein CASSEVERRRETQYF. The J gene is TRBJ2-5, the V gene TRBV2; D perhaps matches TRBD2 (5 bases). CDR1 is SNHLY, CDR2 FYNNEI, per germline. Trimming shortened V by 1 base and J by 5 bases, and 14 bases separated the two germline ends. The CDR3 is 15 amino acids.

In DNA form, the CDR3 reads TGTGCCAGCAGCCCCCAAGGGGGCTCGGAGCAGTACTTC. This codes for CASSPQGGSEQYF. V and J are TRBV28 and TRBJ2-7, with 7 bases that match TRBD1. This CDR3 comprises 13 residues. The V and J ends lost 6 bases and 7 bases, in that order; junction bases with no gene match: 9. Germline CDR1 is MDHEN and CDR2 is SYDVKM.

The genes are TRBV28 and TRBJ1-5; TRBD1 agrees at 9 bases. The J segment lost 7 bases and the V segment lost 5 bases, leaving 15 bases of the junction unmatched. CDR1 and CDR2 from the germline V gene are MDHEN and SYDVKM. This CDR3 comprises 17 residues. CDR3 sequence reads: CASSISLVDRGKQPQHF. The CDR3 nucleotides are TGTGCCAGCAGTATTTCCCTTGTGGACAGGGGAAAGCAGCCCCAGCATTTT. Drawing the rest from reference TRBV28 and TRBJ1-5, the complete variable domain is DVKVTQSSRYLVKRTGEKVFLECVQDMDHENMFWYRQDPGLGLRLIYFSYDVKMKEKGDIPEGYSVSREKKERFSLILESASTNQTSMYLCASSISLVDRGKQPQHFGDGTRLSIL.

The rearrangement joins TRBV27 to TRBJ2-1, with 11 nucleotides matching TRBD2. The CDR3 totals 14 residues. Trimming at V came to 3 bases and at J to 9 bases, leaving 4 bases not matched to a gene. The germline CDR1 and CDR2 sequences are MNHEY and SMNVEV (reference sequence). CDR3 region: CASSLGLAVGEQFF. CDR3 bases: TGTGCCAGCAGTTTGGGACTAGCGGTGGGTGAGCAGTTCTTC.

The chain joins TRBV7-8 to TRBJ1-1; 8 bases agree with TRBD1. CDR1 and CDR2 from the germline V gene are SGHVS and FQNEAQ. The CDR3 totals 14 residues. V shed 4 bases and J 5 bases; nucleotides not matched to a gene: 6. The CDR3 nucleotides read TGTGCCAGCAGCTCACGGACAGGGCTAACTGAAGCTTTCTTT. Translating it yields CASSSRTGLTEAFF.

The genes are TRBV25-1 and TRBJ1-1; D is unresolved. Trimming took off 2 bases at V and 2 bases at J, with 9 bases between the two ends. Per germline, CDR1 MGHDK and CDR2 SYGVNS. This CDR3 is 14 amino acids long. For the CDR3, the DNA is TGTGCCAGCAGTGAAGGCGGGGTTAACACTGAAGCTTTCTTT. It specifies CASSEGGVNTEAFF.

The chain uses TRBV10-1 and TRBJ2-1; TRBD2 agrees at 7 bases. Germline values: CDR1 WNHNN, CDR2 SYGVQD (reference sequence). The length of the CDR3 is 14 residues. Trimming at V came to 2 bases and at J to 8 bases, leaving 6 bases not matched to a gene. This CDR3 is CASSELRGWDEQFF. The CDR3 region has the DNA TGCGCCAGCAGTGAGCTGCGGGGGTGGGATGAGCAGTTCTTC.

The CDR3 DNA follows: TGTGCCAGCAGCTTAGGGACAGGGGAGTTGAACATTCAGTACTTC. Amino acids: CASSLGTGELNIQYF. This rearrangement joins TRBV7-9 to TRBJ2-4; the match to TRBD1 covers 9 bases. J was trimmed by 7 bases and V by 1 base; bases with no gene match: 5. The CDR3 length is 15 residues. CDR1 and CDR2 from the germline V gene are SEHNR and FQNEAQ (reference sequence).

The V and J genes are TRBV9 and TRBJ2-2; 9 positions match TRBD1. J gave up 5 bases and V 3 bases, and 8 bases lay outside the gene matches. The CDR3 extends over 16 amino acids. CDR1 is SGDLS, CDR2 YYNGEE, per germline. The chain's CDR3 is CASSATGGSGTGELFF. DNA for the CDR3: TGTGCCAGCAGCGCAACAGGGGGCTCGGGGACCGGGGAGCTGTTTTTT.

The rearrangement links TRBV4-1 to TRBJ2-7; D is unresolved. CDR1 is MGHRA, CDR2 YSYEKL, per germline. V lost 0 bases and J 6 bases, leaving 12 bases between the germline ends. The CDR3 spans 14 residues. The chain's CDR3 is CASSQDRVGSEQYF. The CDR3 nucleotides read TGCGCCAGCAGCCAAGATCGAGTGGGCTCCGAGCAGTACTTC.

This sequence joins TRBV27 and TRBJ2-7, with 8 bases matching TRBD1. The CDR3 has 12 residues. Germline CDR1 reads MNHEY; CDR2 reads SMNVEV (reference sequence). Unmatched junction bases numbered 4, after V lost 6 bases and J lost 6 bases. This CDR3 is CASSLTGAEQYF. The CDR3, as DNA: TGTGCCAGCAGCCTGACAGGGGCCGAGCAGTACTTC.

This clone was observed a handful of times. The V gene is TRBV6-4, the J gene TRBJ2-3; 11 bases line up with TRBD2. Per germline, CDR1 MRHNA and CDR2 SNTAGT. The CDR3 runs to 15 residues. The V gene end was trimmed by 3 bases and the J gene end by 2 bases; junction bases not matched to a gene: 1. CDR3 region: CASSEGLADTDTQYF. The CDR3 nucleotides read TGTGCCAGCAGTGAGGGACTAGCGGACACAGATACGCAGTATTTT.

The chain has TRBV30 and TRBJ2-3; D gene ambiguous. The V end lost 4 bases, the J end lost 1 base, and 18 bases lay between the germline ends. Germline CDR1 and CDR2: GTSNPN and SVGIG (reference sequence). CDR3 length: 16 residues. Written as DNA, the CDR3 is TGTGCCTGGATAAGGGCACGCTCCCGGGGCACAGATACGCAGTATTTT. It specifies CAWIRARSRGTDTQYF.

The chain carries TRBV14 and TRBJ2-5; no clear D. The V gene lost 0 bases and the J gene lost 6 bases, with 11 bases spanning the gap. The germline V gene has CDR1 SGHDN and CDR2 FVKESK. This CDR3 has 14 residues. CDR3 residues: CASSQEGSRKTQYF. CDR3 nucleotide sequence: TGTGCCAGCAGCCAAGAGGGTAGCAGAAAGACCCAGTACTTC.

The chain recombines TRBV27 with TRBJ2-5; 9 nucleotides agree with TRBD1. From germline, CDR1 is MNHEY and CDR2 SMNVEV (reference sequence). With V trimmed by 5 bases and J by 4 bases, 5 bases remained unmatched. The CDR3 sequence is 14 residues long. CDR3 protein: CASSRPGQGETQYF. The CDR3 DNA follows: TGTGCCAGCAGTAGGCCGGGACAGGGAGAGACCCAGTACTTC.

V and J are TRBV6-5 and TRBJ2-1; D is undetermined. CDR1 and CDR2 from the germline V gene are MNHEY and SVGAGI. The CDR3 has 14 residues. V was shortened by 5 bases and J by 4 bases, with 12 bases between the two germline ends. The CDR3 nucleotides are TGTGCCAGCAGTACGGAGACGAGTTACAATGAGCAGTTCTTC. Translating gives CASSTETSYNEQFF.

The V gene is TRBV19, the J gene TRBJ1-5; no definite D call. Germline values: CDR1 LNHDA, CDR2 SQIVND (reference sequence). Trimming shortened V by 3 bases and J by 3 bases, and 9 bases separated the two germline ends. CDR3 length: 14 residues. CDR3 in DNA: TGTGCCAGTAGTATTGGAGGGATCAATCAGCCCCAGCATTTT. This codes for CASSIGGINQPQHF. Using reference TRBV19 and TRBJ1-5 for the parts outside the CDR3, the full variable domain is DGGITQSPKYLFRKEGQNVTLSCEQNLNHDAMYWYRQDPGQGLRLIYYSQIVNDFQKGDIAEGYSVSREKKESFPLTVTSAQKNPTAFYLCASSIGGINQPQHFGDGTRLSIL.

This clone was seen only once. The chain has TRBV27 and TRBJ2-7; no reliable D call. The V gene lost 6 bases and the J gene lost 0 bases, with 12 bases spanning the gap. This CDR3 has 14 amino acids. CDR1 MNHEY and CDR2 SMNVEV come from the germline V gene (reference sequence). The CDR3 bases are TGTGCCAGCAGCCTCAAGGACCGCTCCTACGAGCAGTACTTC. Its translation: CASSLKDRSYEQYF.

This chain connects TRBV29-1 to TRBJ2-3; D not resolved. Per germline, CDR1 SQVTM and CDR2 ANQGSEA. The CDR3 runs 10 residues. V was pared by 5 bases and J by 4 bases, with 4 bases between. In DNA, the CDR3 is TGCAGCGTTTGGGCAGATACGCAGTATTTT. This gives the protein CSVWADTQYF.

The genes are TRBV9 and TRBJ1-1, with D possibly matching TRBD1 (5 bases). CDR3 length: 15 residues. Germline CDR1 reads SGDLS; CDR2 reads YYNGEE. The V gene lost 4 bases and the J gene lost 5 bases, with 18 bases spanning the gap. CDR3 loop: CASSPREGSGTEAFF. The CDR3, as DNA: TGTGCCAGCAGCCCCAGGGAGGGGTCGGGAACTGAAGCTTTCTTT.

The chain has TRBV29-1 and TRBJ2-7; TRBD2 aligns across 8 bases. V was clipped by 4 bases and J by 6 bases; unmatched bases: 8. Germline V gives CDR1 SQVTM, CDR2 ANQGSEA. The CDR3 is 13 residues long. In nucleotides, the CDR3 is TGCAGCGTTGTCTCGGGAGGGCCGAGCGAGCAGTACTTC. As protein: CSVVSGGPSEQYF.

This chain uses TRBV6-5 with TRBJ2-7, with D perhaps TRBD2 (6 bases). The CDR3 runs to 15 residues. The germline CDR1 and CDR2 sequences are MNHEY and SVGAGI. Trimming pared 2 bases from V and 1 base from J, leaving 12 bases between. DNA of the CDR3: TGTGCCAGCAGTTACACCCCGGGACTTTCCTACGAGCAGTACTTC. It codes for CASSYTPGLSYEQYF.

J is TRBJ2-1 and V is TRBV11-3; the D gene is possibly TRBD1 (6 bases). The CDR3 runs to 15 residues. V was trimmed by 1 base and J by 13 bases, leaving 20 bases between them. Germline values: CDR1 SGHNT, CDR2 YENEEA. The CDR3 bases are TGTGCCAGCAGCTTAGTAGGGGACCTTACAGGGACCCAGTTCTTC. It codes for CASSLVGDLTGTQFF.

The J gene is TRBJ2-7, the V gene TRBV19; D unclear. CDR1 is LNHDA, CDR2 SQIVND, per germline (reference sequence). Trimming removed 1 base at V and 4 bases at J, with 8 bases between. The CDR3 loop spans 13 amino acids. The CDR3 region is CASSIVFQYEQYF. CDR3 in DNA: TGTGCCAGTAGTATAGTCTTTCAGTACGAGCAGTACTTC.

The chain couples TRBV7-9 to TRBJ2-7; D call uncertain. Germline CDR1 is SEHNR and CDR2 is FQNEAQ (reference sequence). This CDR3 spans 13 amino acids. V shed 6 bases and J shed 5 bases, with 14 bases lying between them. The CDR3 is CASRSDLRHEQYF. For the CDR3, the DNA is TGTGCCAGCAGGTCAGACCTTAGGCACGAGCAGTACTTC.